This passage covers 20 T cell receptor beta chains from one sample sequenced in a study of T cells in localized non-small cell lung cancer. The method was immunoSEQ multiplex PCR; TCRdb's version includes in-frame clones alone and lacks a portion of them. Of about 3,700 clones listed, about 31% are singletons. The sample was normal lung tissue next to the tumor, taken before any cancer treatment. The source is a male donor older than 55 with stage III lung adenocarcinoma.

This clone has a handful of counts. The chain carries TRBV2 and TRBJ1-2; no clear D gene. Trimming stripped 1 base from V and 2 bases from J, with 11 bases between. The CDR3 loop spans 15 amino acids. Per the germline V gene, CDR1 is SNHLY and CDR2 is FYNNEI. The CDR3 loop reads CASSEVAGLNYGYTF. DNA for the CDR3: TGTGCCAGCAGTGAAGTGGCCGGGCTAAACTATGGCTACACCTTC.

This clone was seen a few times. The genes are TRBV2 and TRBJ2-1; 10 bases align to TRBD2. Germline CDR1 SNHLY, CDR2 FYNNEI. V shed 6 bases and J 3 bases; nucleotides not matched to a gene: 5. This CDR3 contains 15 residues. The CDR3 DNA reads TGTGCCAGCAGGCCCGGGACTAGCGTCTACAATGAGCAGTTCTTC. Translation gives CASRPGTSVYNEQFF.

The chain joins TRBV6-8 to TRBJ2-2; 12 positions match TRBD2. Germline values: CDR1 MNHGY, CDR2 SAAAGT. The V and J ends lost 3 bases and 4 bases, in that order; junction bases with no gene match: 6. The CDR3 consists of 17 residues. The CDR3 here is CASSYLAGGPSTGELFF. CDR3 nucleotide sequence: TGTGCCAGCAGTTATCTAGCGGGAGGGCCGAGCACCGGGGAGCTGTTTTTT.

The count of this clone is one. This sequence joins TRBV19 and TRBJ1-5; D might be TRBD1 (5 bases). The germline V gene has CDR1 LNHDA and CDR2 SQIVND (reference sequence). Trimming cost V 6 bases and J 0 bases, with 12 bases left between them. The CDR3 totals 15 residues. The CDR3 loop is CASRRSRDSNQPQHF. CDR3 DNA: TGTGCCAGTAGGCGATCCAGGGATAGCAATCAGCCCCAGCATTTT.

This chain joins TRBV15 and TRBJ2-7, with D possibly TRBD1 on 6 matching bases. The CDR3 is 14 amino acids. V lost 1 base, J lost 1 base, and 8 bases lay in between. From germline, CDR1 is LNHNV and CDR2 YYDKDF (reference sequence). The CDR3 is CATSRGGQSYEQYF. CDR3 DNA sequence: TGTGCCACCAGCAGAGGAGGACAGTCCTACGAGCAGTACTTC.

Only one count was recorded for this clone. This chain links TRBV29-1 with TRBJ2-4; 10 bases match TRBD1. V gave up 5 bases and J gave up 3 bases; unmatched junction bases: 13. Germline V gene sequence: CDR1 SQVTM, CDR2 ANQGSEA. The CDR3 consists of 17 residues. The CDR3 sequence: CSVWDRGGLGNKNIQYF. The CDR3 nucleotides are TGCAGCGTTTGGGACAGGGGTGGATTAGGAAACAAAAACATTCAGTACTTC.

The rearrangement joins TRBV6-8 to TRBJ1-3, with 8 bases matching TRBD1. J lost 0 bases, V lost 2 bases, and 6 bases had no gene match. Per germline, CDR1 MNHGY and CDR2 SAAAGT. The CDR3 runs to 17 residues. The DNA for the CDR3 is TGTGCCAGCAGTTACAAACCGACAGGGGCCTCTGGAAACACCATATATTTT. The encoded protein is CASSYKPTGASGNTIYF.

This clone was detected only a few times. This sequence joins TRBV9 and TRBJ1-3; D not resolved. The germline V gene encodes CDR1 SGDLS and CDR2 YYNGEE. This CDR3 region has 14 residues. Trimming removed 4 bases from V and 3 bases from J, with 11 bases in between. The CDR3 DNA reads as TGTGCCAGCAGCCCTCAAGGCTATGGAAACACCATATATTTT. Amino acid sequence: CASSPQGYGNTIYF.

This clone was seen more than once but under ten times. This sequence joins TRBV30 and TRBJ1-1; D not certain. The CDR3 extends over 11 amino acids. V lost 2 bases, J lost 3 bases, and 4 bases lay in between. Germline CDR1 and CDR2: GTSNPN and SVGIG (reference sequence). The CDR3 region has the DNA TGTGCCTGGAGTTATGACACTGAAGCTTTCTTT. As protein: CAWSYDTEAFF. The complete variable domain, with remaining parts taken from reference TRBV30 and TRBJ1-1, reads SQTIHQWPATLVQPVGSPLSLECTVEGTSNPNLYWYRQAAGRGLQLLFYSVGIGQISSEVPQNLSASRPQDRQFILSSKKLLLSDSGFYLCAWSYDTEAFFGQGTRLTVV.

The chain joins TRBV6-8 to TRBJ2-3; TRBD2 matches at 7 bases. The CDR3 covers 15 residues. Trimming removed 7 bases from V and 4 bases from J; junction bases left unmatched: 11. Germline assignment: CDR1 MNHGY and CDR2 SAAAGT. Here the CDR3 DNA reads TGTGCCAGCACCTTGGGGGGAGGGCCTGCAGATACGCAGTATTTT. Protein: CASTLGGGPADTQYF.

The CDR3 DNA is TGCGCCAGCAGCCAAGCCCCGGGACAGGATTTCTATGGCTACACCTTC. Translation gives CASSQAPGQDFYGYTF. The rearrangement links TRBV4-1 to TRBJ1-2; 8 nucleotides agree with TRBD1. The CDR3 has 16 amino acids. CDR1 and CDR2 (germline): MGHRA, YSYEKL. Trimming removed 1 base from V and 4 bases from J; junction bases left unmatched: 8.

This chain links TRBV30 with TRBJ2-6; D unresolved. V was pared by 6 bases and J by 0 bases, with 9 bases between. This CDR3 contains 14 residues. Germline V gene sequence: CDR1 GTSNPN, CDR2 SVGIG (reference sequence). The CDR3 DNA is TGTGCCTGTGTACGGAGCTCTGGGGCCAACGTCCTGACTTTC. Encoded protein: CACVRSSGANVLTF.

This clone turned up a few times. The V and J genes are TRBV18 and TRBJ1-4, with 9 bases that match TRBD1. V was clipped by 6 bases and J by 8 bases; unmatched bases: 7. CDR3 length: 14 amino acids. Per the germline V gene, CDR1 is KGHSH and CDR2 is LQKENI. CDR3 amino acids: CASSRQGVEEKLFF. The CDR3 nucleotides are TGTGCCAGCTCTCGACAGGGGGTCGAAGAAAAACTGTTTTTT.

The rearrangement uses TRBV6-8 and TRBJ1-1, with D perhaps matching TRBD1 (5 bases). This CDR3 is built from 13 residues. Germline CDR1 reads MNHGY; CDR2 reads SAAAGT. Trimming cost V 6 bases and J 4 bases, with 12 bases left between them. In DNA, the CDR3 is TGTGCCAGCAGCTCCCAGGGTGGCACTGAAGCTTTCTTT. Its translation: CASSSQGGTEAFF.

The CDR3 spells CSVDELVRDTQYF. The CDR3 bases are TGCAGCGTAGACGAACTGGTTAGAGATACGCAGTATTTT. The chain links TRBV29-1 to TRBJ2-3; D is undetermined. V was cut by 6 bases and J by 5 bases, with 15 bases left in between. Germline V gene data show CDR1 as SQVTM and CDR2 as ANQGSEA. The CDR3 spans 13 residues.

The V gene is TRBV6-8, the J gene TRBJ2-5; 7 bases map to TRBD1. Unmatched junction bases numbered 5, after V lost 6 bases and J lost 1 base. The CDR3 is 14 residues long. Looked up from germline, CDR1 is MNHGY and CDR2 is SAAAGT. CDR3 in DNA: TGTGCCAGCAGGAGAGGGACAGTCCAAGAGACCCAGTACTTC. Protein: CASRRGTVQETQYF.

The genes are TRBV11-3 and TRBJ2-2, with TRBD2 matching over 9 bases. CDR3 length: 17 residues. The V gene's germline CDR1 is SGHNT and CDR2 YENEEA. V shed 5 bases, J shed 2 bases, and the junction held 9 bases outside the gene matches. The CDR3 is CASSPFPGLANTGELFF. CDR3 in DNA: TGTGCCAGCAGCCCCTTCCCGGGACTAGCTAACACCGGGGAGCTGTTTTTT. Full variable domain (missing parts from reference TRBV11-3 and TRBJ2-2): EAGVVQSPRYKIIEKKQPVAFWCNPISGHNTLYWYLQNLGQGPELLIRYENEEAVDDSQLPKDRFSAERLKGVDSTLKIQPAELGDSAVYLCASSPFPGLANTGELFFGEGSRLTVL.

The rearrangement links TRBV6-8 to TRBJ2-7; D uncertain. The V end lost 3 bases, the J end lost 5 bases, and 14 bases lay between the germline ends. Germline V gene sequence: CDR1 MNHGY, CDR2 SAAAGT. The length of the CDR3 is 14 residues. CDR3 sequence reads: CASSYRPHTDEQYF. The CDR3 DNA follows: TGTGCCAGCAGTTATCGACCTCACACCGACGAGCAGTACTTC.

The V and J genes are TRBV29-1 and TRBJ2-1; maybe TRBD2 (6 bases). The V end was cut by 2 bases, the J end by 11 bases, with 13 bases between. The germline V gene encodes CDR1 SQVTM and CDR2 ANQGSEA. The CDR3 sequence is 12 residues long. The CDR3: CSVEFLASQQFF. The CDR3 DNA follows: TGCAGCGTTGAATTTCTAGCGTCGCAGCAGTTCTTC.

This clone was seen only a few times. The DNA for the CDR3 is TGTGCCAGCAAAACCATTATGACTAGCGGATATGTGGATACGCAGTATTTT. Protein sequence: CASKTIMTSGYVDTQYF. This chain joins TRBV9 and TRBJ2-3; 9 bases align to TRBD2. V lost 6 bases and J lost 6; bases outside the gene matches: 17. Germline values: CDR1 SGDLS, CDR2 YYNGEE. The CDR3 extends over 17 amino acids.